This T cell receptor (beta chain) was sequenced during a study of vaccination and CD4 T cells after COVID-19. On the study more broadly: Overlapping peptides of the spike proteins of SARS-CoV-2, HCoV-NL63, HCoV-OC43 and HCoV-229E were used for cell stimulation.

Oncomine TCR Beta short-read sequencing was applied to DNA from cultured CD4+ T cells. Using the QIAamp micro DNA kit, genomic DNA was extracted from the CD4+ T cells that had been cultured. TCRdb re-called the PCR reads with MiXCR, one entry per CDR3 protein. The sample shows about 11,000 distinct CDR3 sequences, roughly two fifths of them seen only once. Trimming shortened V by 4 bases and J by 6 bases, and 16 bases separated the two germline ends. The CDR3 totals 14 residues. From germline, CDR1 is SGHNT and CDR2 YENEEA. Treatment: roughly 10-day PBMC culture with coronavirus spike peptide pools or control peptides (ViraFEST assay). The dates of positive PCR tests extended from March through December 2020 and came before the US Alpha, Beta and Delta variants. A note on this clonotype: What it binds is not known.

The chain links TRBV11-3 to TRBJ2-7, with D unclear. The clonotype was recovered from a human donor who had recovered from COVID-19. Sequencing was carried out using CD4+ T cells from blood, cultured in vitro. CDR3 in DNA: TGTGCCAGCAGCTCCCAGCCCCTTCGCAGCGAGCAGTACTTC. It codes for CASSSQPLRSEQYF.